These 27 T cell receptor beta chains came from one sample sequenced in a study of T cell repertoires in cytomegalovirus infection. TCRdb reprocessed the reads with MiXCR, giving one entry per CDR3 protein. The sample contains more than 200,000 distinct CDR3 sequences, approximately 9.1% of which appear only once. The sample comprised PBMCs. The receptors were sampled from a human donor in good health (CMV status not recorded). Some clones in this sample may be carry-over from other donors' samples.

The chain joins TRBV7-2 to TRBJ1-2; D gene unclear. V lost 1 base and J 8 bases, leaving 11 bases between the germline ends. This CDR3 region has 13 residues. Germline V CDR1 and CDR2: SGHTA, FQGNSA. This CDR3 reads CASSLETGRGYTF. DNA for the CDR3: TGTGCCAGCAGCTTAGAGACGGGGAGGGGCTACACCTTC.

The sample holds many counts of this clonotype. The chain has TRBV11-2 and TRBJ2-5, with D tentatively TRBD1 (6 bases). This CDR3 contains 15 residues. V was shortened by 1 base and J by 5 bases, with 14 bases between the two germline ends. CDR1 and CDR2 from the germline V gene are SGHAT and FQNNGV. The CDR3: CASSLVPGAVETQYF. For the CDR3, the DNA is TGTGCCAGCAGCTTAGTCCCAGGGGCGGTCGAGACCCAGTACTTC. The full variable domain, completed using reference TRBV11-2 and TRBJ2-5, is EAGVAQSPRYKIIEKRQSVAFWCNPISGHATLYWYQQILGQGPKLLIQFQNNGVVDDSQLPKDRFSAERLKGVDSTLKIQPAKLEDSAVYLCASSLVPGAVETQYFGPGTRLLVL.

This clonotype has a count of ten or more. The V and J genes are TRBV11-2 and TRBJ2-1, with D tentatively TRBD1 or TRBD2 (5 bases each). The CDR3 covers 16 residues. The V and J ends lost 0 bases and 8 bases respectively, with 17 bases between them. CDR1 and CDR2 (germline): SGHAT, FQNNGV. The CDR3 DNA is TGTGCCAGCAGCTTAGAGAGGGACGTTCGTATCGATGAGCAGTTCTTC. As protein: CASSLERDVRIDEQFF.

Many counts were recorded for this clonotype. The gene calls are TRBV11-2 and TRBJ2-2; 12 bases match TRBD2. The V gene end was trimmed by 0 bases and the J gene end by 2 bases; junction bases not matched to a gene: 4. The CDR3 has 18 residues. Germline V gene data show CDR1 as SGHAT and CDR2 as FQNNGV. The CDR3 here is CASSLEGLAGANTGELFF. DNA of the CDR3: TGTGCCAGCAGCTTAGAGGGACTAGCGGGTGCCAACACCGGGGAGCTGTTTTTT.

This clonotype was counted at least ten times. The chain's CDR3 is CASSPNLGGPVMKKLFF. The CDR3 region has the DNA TGTGCCAGCAGTCCCAACCTGGGGGGGCCTGTGATGAAAAAACTGTTTTTT. This chain uses TRBV7-2 with TRBJ1-4; D is perhaps TRBD1 (6 bases). The germline gives CDR1 SGHTA, CDR2 FQGNSA. The CDR3 spans 17 residues. Trimming took off 6 bases at V and 9 bases at J, with 26 bases between the two ends.

This clonotype was detected many times. The chain couples TRBV7-2 to TRBJ2-4; 7 positions agree with TRBD1. The length of the CDR3 is 15 residues. Losses at the gene ends were 0 bases for V and 6 bases for J; bases not matched to a gene: 5. The germline CDR1 and CDR2 sequences are SGHTA and FQGNSA. The chain's CDR3 is CASSLATGPPNIQYF. The CDR3 DNA reads as TGTGCCAGCAGCTTAGCGACAGGGCCCCCAAACATTCAGTACTTC.

A few counts support this clonotype. The rearrangement links TRBV10-3 to TRBJ2-1; D unclear. Germline-derived CDR1 and CDR2 are ENHRY and SYGVKD. V lost 0 bases and J lost 2, with 5 bases in between. This CDR3 has 14 residues. CDR3 nucleotide sequence: TGTGCCATCAGTGAGTCCAAAGCCTACAATGAGCAGTTCTTC. Encoded protein: CAISESKAYNEQFF.

This clonotype came up many times. The V gene is TRBV14, the J gene TRBJ2-4; possibly TRBD1 for D (6 bases). Trimming took off 1 base at V and 10 bases at J, with 11 bases between the two ends. The CDR3 totals 13 residues. Germline values: CDR1 SGHDN, CDR2 FVKESK. DNA for the CDR3: TGTGCCAGCAGCCAAGGAACAGGGTGGATTCAGTACTTC. It is translated as CASSQGTGWIQYF.

This clonotype has ten or more counts. J is TRBJ1-5 and V is TRBV11-2; tentative D call: TRBD1 (5 bases). The V end was cut by 6 bases, the J end by 7 bases, with 10 bases between. The CDR3 consists of 12 residues. CDR1 and CDR2 (germline): SGHAT, FQNNGV. CDR3 amino acids: CASSQGRQPQHF. The DNA for the CDR3 is TGTGCCAGCAGTCAGGGAAGGCAGCCCCAGCATTTT.

The V gene is TRBV6-1, the J gene TRBJ1-5; no clear D. From germline, CDR1 is MNHNS and CDR2 SASEGT. Trimming took 2 bases from V and 5 from J, leaving 7 bases between them. This CDR3 has 13 amino acids. The CDR3, as DNA: TGTGCCAGCAGTGAACGATTCGATCAGCCCCAGCATTTT. It is translated as CASSERFDQPQHF.

To note about this clonotype: At one boundary the junction diverges from the germline segment, which might be a read error. The chain employs TRBV11-2 and TRBJ1-5; 8 bases are shared with TRBD1. Per the germline V gene, CDR1 is SGHAT and CDR2 is FQNNGV. The CDR3 loop spans 15 amino acids. The CDR3 protein is CASSVDRGGAQPQHF. The CDR3 DNA reads as TGTGCCAGCAGCGTAGACAGGGGCGGTGCGCAGCCCCAGCATTTT.

The genes are TRBV2 and TRBJ1-1; maybe TRBD1 (5 bases). The germline CDR1 and CDR2 sequences are SNHLY and FYNNEI. The CDR3 runs to 15 residues. Trimming shortened V by 5 bases and J by 0 bases, and 13 bases separated the two germline ends. CDR3 protein: CASSSVDIMNTEAFF. In nucleotides, the CDR3 is TGTGCCAGCAGTTCAGTGGACATAATGAACACTGAAGCTTTCTTT.

In its sample, this clonotype was seen a few times. V gene TRBV19 combines with J gene TRBJ1-1; D unclear. This CDR3 spans 15 amino acids. The V and J ends lost 4 bases and 1 base respectively, with 13 bases between them. Looked up from germline, CDR1 is LNHDA and CDR2 is SQIVND (reference sequence). CDR3 loop: CASSNFASPNTEAFF. The CDR3 DNA sequence: TGTGCCAGTAGTAACTTCGCTTCCCCGAACACTGAAGCTTTCTTT. Supplemented by reference TRBV19 and TRBJ1-1, the full variable domain reads DGGITQSPKYLFRKEGQNVTLSCEQNLNHDAMYWYRQDPGQGLRLIYYSQIVNDFQKGDIAEGYSVSREKKESFPLTVTSAQKNPTAFYLCASSNFASPNTEAFFGQGTRLTVV.

This clonotype has a handful of counts. The rearrangement uses TRBV20-1 and TRBJ2-1, with 14 positions matching TRBD2. Trimming cost V 6 bases and J 4 bases; bases outside gene matches: 11. CDR1 is DFQATT and CDR2 is SNEGSKA in the germline V gene (reference sequence). This CDR3 comprises 17 residues. DNA for the CDR3: TGCAGTGCCCTCGGACTAGCGGGAGGCCGGGGGTACAATGAGCAGTTCTTC. Translation: CSALGLAGGRGYNEQFF.

This clonotype was found many times. J is TRBJ2-5 and V is TRBV7-9; TRBD2 aligns across 11 bases. This CDR3 region has 16 residues. Losses at the gene ends were 4 bases for V and 6 bases for J; bases not matched to a gene: 10. Looked up from germline, CDR1 is SEHNR and CDR2 is FQNEAQ (reference sequence). Here the CDR3 reads CASSSFEPSGRKTQYF. The CDR3 DNA sequence: TGTGCCAGCAGCTCGTTCGAGCCTAGCGGGAGGAAGACCCAGTACTTC.

This clonotype was seen many times. The chain links TRBV7-2 to TRBJ2-1; TRBD2 is a possible D gene (6 bases). This CDR3 has 13 amino acids. The germline gives CDR1 SGHTA, CDR2 FQGNSA. Trimming cost V 6 bases and J 4 bases, with 10 bases left between them. The DNA for the CDR3 is TGTGCCAGCAGGCGTCTAGCGTACAATGAGCAGTTCTTC. Protein: CASRRLAYNEQFF.

The CDR3: CASSDTGTEAYEQYF. CDR3 DNA: TGCGCCAGCAGCGACACCGGGACAGAAGCCTACGAGCAGTACTTC. The chain couples TRBV5-1 to TRBJ2-7; 7 positions agree with TRBD1. The J segment lost 2 bases and the V segment lost 4 bases, leaving 9 bases of the junction unmatched. Germline V gene data show CDR1 as SGHRS and CDR2 as YFSETQ. The length of the CDR3 is 15 residues.

The chain links TRBV7-2 to TRBJ1-6; D is ambiguous. In germline, CDR1 is SGHTA, CDR2 FQGNSA. The V and J ends lost 1 base and 9 bases respectively, with 10 bases between them. This CDR3 has 14 amino acids. The CDR3, as DNA: TGTGCCAGCAGCTTAGGGTCGGCGTGTTCACCCCTCCACTTT. It specifies CASSLGSACSPLHF.

This clonotype appeared many times. The chain carries TRBV7-2 and TRBJ2-2, with D possibly TRBD1 on 5 matching bases. The CDR3 totals 13 residues. Germline loops: CDR1 SGHTA, CDR2 FQGNSA. V was pared by 5 bases and J by 6 bases, with 10 bases between. The CDR3 region has the DNA TGTGCCAGCAGCGTCTCAGGGCCCGGGGAGCTGTTTTTT. It yields the protein CASSVSGPGELFF.

This clonotype has at least ten counts. This rearrangement joins TRBV27 to TRBJ2-2, with D possibly being TRBD1 (5 bases). CDR1 is MNHEY and CDR2 is SMNVEV in the germline V gene (reference sequence). CDR3 length: 16 amino acids. V was shortened by 6 bases and J by 6 bases, with 20 bases between the two germline ends. The CDR3: CASSPNGPGFAGELFF. The CDR3 DNA reads TGTGCCAGCAGCCCCAACGGTCCAGGGTTCGCCGGGGAGCTGTTTTTT.

The chain joins TRBV12-3 or TRBV12-4 to TRBJ1-2, with D possibly TRBD1 on 5 matching bases. The CDR3 is 17 amino acids. With 4 bases removed from V and 4 bases from J, the gap between germline ends came to 22 bases. The CDR3 sequence: CASSSRDGLETAYGYTF. CDR3 nucleotides: TGTGCCAGCAGTTCCCGGGACGGCCTCGAGACTGCCTATGGCTACACCTTC.

This clonotype has more than one count but fewer than ten. This chain uses TRBV20-1 with TRBJ2-1, with TRBD2 identical over 12 bases. CDR1 is DFQATT, CDR2 SNEGSKA, per germline (reference sequence). The ends lost 0 bases at V and 4 bases at J; junction bases unmatched: 4. There are 16 residues in the CDR3. CDR3 in amino acids: CSARDLGTSGYNEQFF. The CDR3 region has the DNA TGCAGTGCTAGAGACTTAGGGACTAGCGGGTACAATGAGCAGTTCTTC.

This clonotype appeared many times. The chain carries TRBV5-8 and TRBJ1-6; D ambiguous. Looked up from germline, CDR1 is SGHTS and CDR2 is YDEGEE. Deletions cut 7 bases from V and 8 bases from J, with 19 bases between. The CDR3 loop spans 15 amino acids. This CDR3 reads CASAPQGSGDSPLHF. DNA of the CDR3: TGTGCCAGCGCCCCACAAGGTTCCGGGGATTCACCCCTCCACTTT.

This clonotype has ten or more counts. CDR3 nucleotide sequence: TGTGCCAGCAGCCAGGGACGCAGCGCGGGGCCCCAGCATTTT. Translation gives CASSQGRSAGPQHF. The V gene is TRBV7-2, the J gene TRBJ1-5, with a weak D call TRBD1 (5 bases). CDR3 length equals 14 residues. The germline V gene encodes CDR1 SGHTA and CDR2 FQGNSA. V lost 5 bases, J lost 9 bases, and 17 bases lay in between.

This clonotype came up many times. V usage is TRBV29-1 and J usage is TRBJ1-1; D perhaps matches TRBD1 (5 bases). This CDR3 spans 15 amino acids. In germline, CDR1 is SQVTM, CDR2 ANQGSEA. The V and J ends lost 3 bases and 6 bases respectively, with 20 bases between them. For the CDR3, the DNA is TGCAGCGTTGAGGGTTCGGCCATCCTGGGGCCTGAAGCTTTCTTT. Its protein product is CSVEGSAILGPEAFF.

This clonotype was found many times. This CDR3 is CDLDRGIYSNQPQHF. Here the CDR3 DNA reads TGTGACTTGGACAGGGGAATTTATAGCAATCAGCCCCAGCATTTT. V gene TRBV12-5 combines with J gene TRBJ1-5; 9 positions match TRBD1. Germline V CDR1 and CDR2: LGHNT, FRNRAP. This CDR3 has 15 residues.

In this sample, this clonotype turned up many times. The CDR3 region has the DNA TGTGCCAGCAGTTACGGTGGCGGCTCTGGAAACACCATATATTTT. It is translated as CASSYGGGSGNTIYF. The chain uses TRBV28 and TRBJ1-3; D gene ambiguous. The germline V gene encodes CDR1 MDHEN and CDR2 SYDVKM. The CDR3 is made up of 15 amino acids. V lost 4 bases to trimming and J lost 0 bases, with 10 bases between them.